The 19 T cell receptor beta chains below were found in one sample sequenced in a study of monozygotic twins with inflammatory bowel disease. TCRdb re-called the 5' RACE reads and catalogs CDR3 proteins one per entry, DNA excluded. The table lists approximately 210,000 distinct CDR3 sequences. The source material was blood. The receptor set was obtained from a human donor with ulcerative colitis or Crohn's disease, or a healthy co-twin of an affected twin (not recorded which).

The V and J genes are TRBV29-1 and TRBJ1-4; TCRdb designates TRBD1, a call that cannot be tested without DNA. Germline assignment: CDR1 SQVTM and CDR2 ANQGSEA. CDR3 length: 16 residues. The CDR3 is CSVVGGGGTRNEKLFF.

The chain joins TRBV20-1 to TRBJ1-3; with no DNA, the TCRdb D assignment of TRBD1 cannot be verified. This CDR3 region has 15 residues. The germline CDR1 and CDR2 sequences are DFQATT and SNEGSKA (reference sequence). The CDR3 sequence is CSARQGLPSGNTIYF.

This chain uses TRBV6-2 or TRBV6-3 with TRBJ2-7; with no DNA, the TCRdb D assignment of TRBD2 cannot be verified. This CDR3 has 16 residues. Germline V lookup: CDR1 MNHEY, CDR2 SVGEGT. The CDR3 protein is CASKTRWGLSSYEQYF.

The rearrangement uses TRBV12-3 or TRBV12-4 and TRBJ1-5; TCRdb reports TRBD1, a call that lacks DNA to check it against. This CDR3 is built from 16 residues. CDR3 loop: CASCPPLRGTNQPQHF.

This rearrangement joins TRBV20-1 to TRBJ2-3; TCRdb calls TRBD2, which cannot be checked without DNA. The CDR3 contains 14 residues. Germline V gene lookup returns CDR1 DFQATT and CDR2 SNEGSKA (reference sequence). The CDR3 reads CSAPTKSGTDTQYF.

The chain joins TRBV20-1 to TRBJ2-7; TCRdb's D gene call, TRBD1, goes unchecked for lack of DNA. Per the germline V gene, CDR1 is DFQATT and CDR2 is SNEGSKA (reference sequence). This CDR3 has 14 residues. The CDR3: CSARVAVVRGEQYF.

The chain employs TRBV5-1 and TRBJ1-1; TCRdb reports TRBD1, a call that lacks DNA to check it against. The germline V gene has CDR1 SGHRS and CDR2 YFSETQ. The CDR3 totals 15 residues. CDR3: CASSFLGQMNTEAFF.

This chain connects TRBV4-2 to TRBJ1-2; TCRdb's assignment of TRBD1 cannot be checked, as there is no DNA. Germline-derived CDR1 and CDR2 are LGHNA and YNFKEQ. The CDR3 has 16 amino acids. The CDR3 loop reads CASSLQRDRVDRGYTF.

The rearrangement joins TRBV29-1 to TRBJ2-5. CDR3 length equals 12 residues. Germline V gene lookup returns CDR1 SQVTM and CDR2 ANQGSEA. The CDR3 sequence: CSVEFGRETQYF.

The V and J genes are TRBV6-1 and TRBJ1-1; TCRdb reports TRBD1, a call that lacks DNA to check it against. CDR3 size: 17 residues. Germline values: CDR1 MNHNS, CDR2 SASEGT. CDR3 in amino acids: CASSAKSAGTLNTEAFF.

The chain joins TRBV29-1 to TRBJ2-1; the D gene TCRdb calls, TRBD1, cannot be checked with no DNA. The CDR3 contains 19 residues. Germline V CDR1 and CDR2: SQVTM, ANQGSEA. The CDR3 loop is CSVESGTGGNGVPYNEQFF.

This sequence joins TRBV6-5 and TRBJ2-1; TCRdb's D gene call, TRBD1, goes unchecked for lack of DNA. This CDR3 is built from 18 residues. Germline V gene sequence: CDR1 MNHEY, CDR2 SVGAGI. CDR3: CASSSPAFRRGKSNEQFF.

This chain connects TRBV5-1 to TRBJ2-4; TCRdb picks TRBD1, but there is no DNA to check that call. The CDR3 has 14 residues. Germline V gene lookup returns CDR1 SGHRS and CDR2 YFSETQ. The CDR3 here is CASSRDSEKNIQYF.

The chain recombines TRBV5-4 with TRBJ2-6; absent DNA, TCRdb's TRBD2 call cannot be checked. The CDR3 runs 20 residues. Germline loops: CDR1 SGHNT, CDR2 YYREEE (reference sequence). CDR3 amino acids: CASSLYSREPFISGANVLTF.

The chain joins TRBV20-1 to TRBJ1-2. The CDR3 runs 14 residues. The V gene's germline CDR1 is DFQATT and CDR2 SNEGSKA (reference sequence). The chain's CDR3 is CSAPLANFNYGYTF.

CDR3 residues: CASSLGPYRVLSYNEQFF. V and J are TRBV11-2 and TRBJ2-1; TCRdb calls TRBD1, which cannot be checked without DNA. Germline CDR1 and CDR2: SGHAT and FQNNGV. This CDR3 spans 18 amino acids.

The chain couples TRBV14 to TRBJ1-2. This CDR3 has 15 amino acids. Per the germline V gene, CDR1 is SGHDN and CDR2 is FVKESK. The CDR3 sequence: CASSQDLGRNYGYTF.

The V gene is TRBV11-2, the J gene TRBJ1-2; the TCRdb call, TRBD1, lacks DNA for checking. This CDR3 has 16 residues. Germline CDR1 and CDR2: SGHAT and FQNNGV. This CDR3 is CASSLVMAAGAYGYTF.

This chain connects TRBV20-1 to TRBJ2-2; TCRdb indicates TRBD1, and absent DNA this call remains unverified. The germline V gene has CDR1 DFQATT and CDR2 SNEGSKA (reference sequence). This CDR3 contains 13 residues. The CDR3 region is CSAWQGDTGELFF.